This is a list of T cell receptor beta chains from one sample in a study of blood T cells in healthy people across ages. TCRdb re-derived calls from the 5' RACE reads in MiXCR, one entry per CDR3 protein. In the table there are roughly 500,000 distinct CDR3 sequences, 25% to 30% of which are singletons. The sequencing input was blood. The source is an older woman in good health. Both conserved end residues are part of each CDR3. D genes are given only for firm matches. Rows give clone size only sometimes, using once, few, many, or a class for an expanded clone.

CDR3 protein: CSAEGQVKNIQYF; CDR3 DNA: TGCAGCGCAGAAGGACAGGTCAAAAACATTCAGTACTTC; clone size: NA; V gene: TRBV29-1; D gene: TRBD1; J gene: TRBJ2-4
CDR3 protein: CASSHRVFRVYEQYF; CDR3 DNA: TGTGCCAGCAGTCACAGGGTTTTTCGTGTGTACGAGCAGTACTTC; clone size: few; V gene: TRBV12-3/TRBV12-4; D gene: NA; J gene: TRBJ2-7
CDR3 protein: CAISPQGASGYTF; CDR3 DNA: TGTGCCATCTCACCACAGGGGGCTTCTGGCTACACCTTC; clone size: few; V gene: TRBV10-3; D gene: TRBD1; J gene: TRBJ1-2
CDR3 protein: CSARDRAGMNEKLFF; CDR3 DNA: TGCAGTGCTAGAGATCGGGCGGGGATGAATGAAAAACTGTTTTTT; clone size: NA; V gene: TRBV20-1; D gene: NA; J gene: TRBJ1-4
CDR3 protein: CASSLRARTSGYEQYF; CDR3 DNA: TGTGCCAGCAGTCTTAGGGCCCGGACTAGCGGCTACGAGCAGTACTTC; clone size: NA; V gene: TRBV27; D gene: TRBD2; J gene: TRBJ2-7
CDR3 protein: CASSLGPGLQETQYF; CDR3 DNA: TGTGCCAGCAGCTTAGGCCCTGGTTTACAAGAGACCCAGTACTTC; clone size: few; V gene: TRBV7-6; D gene: NA; J gene: TRBJ2-5
CDR3 protein: CASSITGENEQFF; CDR3 DNA: TGTGCCAGTAGTATTACAGGCGAGAATGAGCAGTTCTTC; clone size: few; V gene: TRBV19; D gene: NA; J gene: TRBJ2-1
CDR3 protein: CASSNRAIPYF; CDR3 DNA: TGTGCCAGCAGTAACAGGGCGATTCCGTATTTT; clone size: NA; V gene: TRBV12-3/TRBV12-4; D gene: NA; J gene: TRBJ2-3
CDR3 protein: CASSVLGGANEQFF; CDR3 DNA: TGCGCCAGCAGCGTACTAGGGGGAGCTAATGAGCAGTTCTTC; clone size: few; V gene: TRBV5-1; D gene: NA; J gene: TRBJ2-1
CDR3 protein: CASTGDRIQETQYF; CDR3 DNA: TGTGCCAGCACTGGGGACAGGATTCAAGAGACCCAGTACTTC; clone size: NA; V gene: TRBV6-6; D gene: TRBD1; J gene: TRBJ2-5